The clone carrying this T cell receptor beta chain has only one observation. The sample has other DNA sequences that encode this CDR3 too. The data derive from a study of blood T cell repertoires in COVID-19. Overall study context: Samples came from the United States, Italy and Spain, spanning acute and convalescent COVID-19. From T cells, B-cell-depleted T cells, or PBMCs came the material, which was cDNA or gDNA.

In the original processing: Nucleated cell counts were estimated from reference gene primer amplification. Some clones are missing from TCRdb's copy, which holds only in-frame ones; the method was immunoSEQ multiplex PCR. The V and J calls and clone size come from that table; D and trimming were worked out from the DNA. Of 95,000 to 110,000 clones listed, approximately 88% are singletons. The V gene's germline CDR1 is SGHRS and CDR2 YFSETQ. With 0 bases removed from V and 5 bases from J, the gap between germline ends came to 14 bases. The CDR3 loop spans 15 amino acids. V is TRBV5-1 and J is TRBJ2-5, with D tentatively TRBD1 (6 bases). This receptor was identified in a human donor in a cohort sampled during active COVID-19. The sequencing input was peripheral blood. Here the CDR3 DNA reads TGCGCCAGCAGCTTGGTGTCAGGGGACGGCGAGACCCAGTACTTC. Translation gives CASSLVSGDGETQYF.